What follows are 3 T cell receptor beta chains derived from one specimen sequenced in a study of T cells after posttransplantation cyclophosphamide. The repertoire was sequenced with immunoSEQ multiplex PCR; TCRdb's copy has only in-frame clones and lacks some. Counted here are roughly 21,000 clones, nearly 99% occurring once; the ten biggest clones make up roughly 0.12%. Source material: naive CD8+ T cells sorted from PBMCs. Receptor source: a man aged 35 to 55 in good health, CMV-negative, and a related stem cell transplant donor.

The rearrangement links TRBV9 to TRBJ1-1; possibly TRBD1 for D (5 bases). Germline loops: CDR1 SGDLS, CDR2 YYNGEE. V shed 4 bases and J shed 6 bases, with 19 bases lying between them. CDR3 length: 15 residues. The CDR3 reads CASSPPGSARAEAFF. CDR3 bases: TGTGCCAGCAGCCCTCCCGGGTCCGCCAGGGCTGAAGCTTTCTTT.

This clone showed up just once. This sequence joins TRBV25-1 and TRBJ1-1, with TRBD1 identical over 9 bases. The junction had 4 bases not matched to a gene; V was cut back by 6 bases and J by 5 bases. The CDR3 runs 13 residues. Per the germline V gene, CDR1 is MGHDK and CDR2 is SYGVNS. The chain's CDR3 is CASRGQGLTEAFF. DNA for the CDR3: TGTGCCAGCAGGGGACAGGGTCTTACTGAAGCTTTCTTT.

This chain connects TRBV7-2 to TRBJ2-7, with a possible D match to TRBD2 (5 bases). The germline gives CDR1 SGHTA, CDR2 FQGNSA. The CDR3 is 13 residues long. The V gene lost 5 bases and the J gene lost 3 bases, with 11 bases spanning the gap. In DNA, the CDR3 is TGTGCCAGCAGCCCCGGACTGGGCTACGAGCAGTACTTC. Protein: CASSPGLGYEQYF. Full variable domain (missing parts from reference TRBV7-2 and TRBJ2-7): GAGVSQSPSNKVTEKGKDVELRCDPISGHTALYWYRQSLGQGLEFLIYFQGNSAPDKSGLPSDRFSAERTGGSVSTLTIQRTQQEDSAVYLCASSPGLGYEQYFGPGTRLTVT.